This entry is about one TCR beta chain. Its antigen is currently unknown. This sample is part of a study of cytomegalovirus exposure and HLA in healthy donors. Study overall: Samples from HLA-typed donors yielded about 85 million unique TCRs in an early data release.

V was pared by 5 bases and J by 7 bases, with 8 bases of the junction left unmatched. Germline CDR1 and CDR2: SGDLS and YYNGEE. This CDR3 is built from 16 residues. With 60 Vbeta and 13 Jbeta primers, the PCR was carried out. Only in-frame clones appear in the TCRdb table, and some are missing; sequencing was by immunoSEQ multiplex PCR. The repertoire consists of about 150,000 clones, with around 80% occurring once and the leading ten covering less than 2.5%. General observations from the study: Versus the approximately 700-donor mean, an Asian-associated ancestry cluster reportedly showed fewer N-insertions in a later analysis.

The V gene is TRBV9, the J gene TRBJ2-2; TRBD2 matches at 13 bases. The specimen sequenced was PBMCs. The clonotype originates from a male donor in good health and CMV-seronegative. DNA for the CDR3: TGTGCCAGCAGTGGAGTGGGACTAGCGGGAATCGGGGAGCTGTTTTTT. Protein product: CASSGVGLAGIGELFF.